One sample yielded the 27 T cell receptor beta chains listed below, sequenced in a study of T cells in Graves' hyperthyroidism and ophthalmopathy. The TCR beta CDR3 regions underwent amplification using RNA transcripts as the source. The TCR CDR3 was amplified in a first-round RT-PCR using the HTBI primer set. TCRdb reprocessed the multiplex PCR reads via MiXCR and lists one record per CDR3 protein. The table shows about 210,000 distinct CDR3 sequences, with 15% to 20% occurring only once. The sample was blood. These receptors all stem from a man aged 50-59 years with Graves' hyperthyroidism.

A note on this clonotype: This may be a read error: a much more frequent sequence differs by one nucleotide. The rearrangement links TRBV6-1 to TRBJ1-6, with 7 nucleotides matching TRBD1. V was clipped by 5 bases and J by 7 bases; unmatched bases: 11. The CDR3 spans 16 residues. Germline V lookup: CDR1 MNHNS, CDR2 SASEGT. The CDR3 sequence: CASSKAWTGGNSPLHF. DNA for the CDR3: TGTGCCAGCAGTAAGGCTTGGACAGGAGGAAATTCACCCCTCCACTTT.

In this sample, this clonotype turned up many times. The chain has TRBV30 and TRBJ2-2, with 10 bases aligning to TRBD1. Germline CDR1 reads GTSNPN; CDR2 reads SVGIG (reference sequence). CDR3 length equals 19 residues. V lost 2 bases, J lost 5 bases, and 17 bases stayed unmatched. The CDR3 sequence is CAWSLEGDRGSPVTGELFF. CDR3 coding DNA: TGTGCCTGGAGTCTCGAGGGGGACAGGGGCTCCCCCGTTACCGGGGAGCTGTTTTTT.

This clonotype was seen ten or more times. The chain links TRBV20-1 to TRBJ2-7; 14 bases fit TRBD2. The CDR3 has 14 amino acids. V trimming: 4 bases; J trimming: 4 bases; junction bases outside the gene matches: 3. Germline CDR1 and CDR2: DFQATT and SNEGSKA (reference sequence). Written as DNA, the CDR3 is TGCAGTGCTACTCGACTAGCGGGAGGGTACGAGCAGTACTTC. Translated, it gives CSATRLAGGYEQYF.

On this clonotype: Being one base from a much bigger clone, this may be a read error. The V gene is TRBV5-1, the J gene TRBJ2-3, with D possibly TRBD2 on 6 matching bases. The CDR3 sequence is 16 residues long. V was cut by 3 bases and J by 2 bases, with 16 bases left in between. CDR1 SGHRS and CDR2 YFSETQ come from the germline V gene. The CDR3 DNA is TGCGCCAGCAGCTCCGGACTAACGGCATACACAGATACGCAGTATTTT. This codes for CASSSGLTAYTDTQYF.

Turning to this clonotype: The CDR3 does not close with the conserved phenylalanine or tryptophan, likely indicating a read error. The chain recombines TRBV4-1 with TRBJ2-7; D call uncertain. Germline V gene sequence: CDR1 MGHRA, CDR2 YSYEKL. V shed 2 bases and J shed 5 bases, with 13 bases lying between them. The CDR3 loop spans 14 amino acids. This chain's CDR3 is CASSQREGSHEQYL. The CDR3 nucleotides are TGCGCCAGCAGCCAAAGGGAAGGGTCCCACGAGCAGTACCTC.

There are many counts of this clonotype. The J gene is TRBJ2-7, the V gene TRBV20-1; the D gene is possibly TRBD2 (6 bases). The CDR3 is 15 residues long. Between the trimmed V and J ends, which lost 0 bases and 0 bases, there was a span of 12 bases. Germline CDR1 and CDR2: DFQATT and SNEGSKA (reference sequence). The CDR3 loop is CSARDERRGSYEQYF. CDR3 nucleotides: TGCAGTGCTAGAGATGAGCGGAGGGGCTCCTACGAGCAGTACTTC.

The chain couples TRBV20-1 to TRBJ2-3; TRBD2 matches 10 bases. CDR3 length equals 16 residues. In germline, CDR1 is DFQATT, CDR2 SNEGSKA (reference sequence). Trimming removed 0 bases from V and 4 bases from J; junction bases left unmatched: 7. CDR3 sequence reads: CSAREAYLAGADTQYF. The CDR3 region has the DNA TGCAGTGCTAGAGAGGCTTATCTAGCGGGAGCAGATACGCAGTATTTT.

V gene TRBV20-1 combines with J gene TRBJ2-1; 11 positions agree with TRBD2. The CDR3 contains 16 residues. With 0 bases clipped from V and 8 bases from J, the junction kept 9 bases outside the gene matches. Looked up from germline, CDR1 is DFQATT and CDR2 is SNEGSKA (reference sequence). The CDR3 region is CSARDPRTSGSDEQFF. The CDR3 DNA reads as TGCAGTGCTAGAGATCCCCGGACTAGCGGGTCAGATGAGCAGTTCTTC.

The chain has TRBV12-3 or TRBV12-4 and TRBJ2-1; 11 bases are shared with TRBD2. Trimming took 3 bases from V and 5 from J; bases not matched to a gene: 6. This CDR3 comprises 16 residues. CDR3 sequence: CASSFPIAGGNNEQFF. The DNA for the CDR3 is TGTGCCAGCAGTTTTCCAATAGCGGGAGGGAACAATGAGCAGTTCTTC.

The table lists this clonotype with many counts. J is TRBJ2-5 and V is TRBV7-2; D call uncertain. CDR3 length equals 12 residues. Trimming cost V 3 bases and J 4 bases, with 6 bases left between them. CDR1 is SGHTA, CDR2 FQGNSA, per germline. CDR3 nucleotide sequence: TGTGCCAGCAGCTTCGGGCGAGAGACCCAGTACTTC. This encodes CASSFGRETQYF.

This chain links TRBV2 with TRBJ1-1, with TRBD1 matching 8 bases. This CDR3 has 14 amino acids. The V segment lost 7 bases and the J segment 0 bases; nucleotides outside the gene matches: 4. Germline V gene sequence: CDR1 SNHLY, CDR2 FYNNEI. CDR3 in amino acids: CASNTGGLNTEAFF. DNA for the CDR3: TGTGCCAGCAACACAGGGGGATTGAACACTGAAGCTTTCTTT.

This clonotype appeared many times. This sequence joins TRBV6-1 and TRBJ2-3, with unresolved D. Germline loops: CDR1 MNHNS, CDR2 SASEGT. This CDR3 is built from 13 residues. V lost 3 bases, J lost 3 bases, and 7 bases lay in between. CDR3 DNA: TGTGCCAGCAGTGACAGGTCTACAGATACGCAGTATTTT. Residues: CASSDRSTDTQYF.

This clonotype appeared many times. As DNA, the CDR3 is TGCGCCAGCAGCTCTGGACAAACGAACACTGAAGCTTTCTTT. It specifies CASSSGQTNTEAFF. This sequence joins TRBV5-1 and TRBJ1-1; D might be TRBD1 (5 bases). This CDR3 has 14 amino acids. CDR1 and CDR2 from the germline V gene are SGHRS and YFSETQ. Trimming pared 3 bases from V and 1 base from J, leaving 10 bases between.

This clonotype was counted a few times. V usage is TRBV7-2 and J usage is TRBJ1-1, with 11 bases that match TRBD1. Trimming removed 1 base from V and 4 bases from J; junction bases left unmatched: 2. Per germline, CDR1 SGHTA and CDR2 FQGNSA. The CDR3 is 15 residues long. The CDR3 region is CASSLVGTGGTEAFF. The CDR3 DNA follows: TGTGCCAGCAGCTTAGTTGGGACAGGGGGCACTGAAGCTTTCTTT.

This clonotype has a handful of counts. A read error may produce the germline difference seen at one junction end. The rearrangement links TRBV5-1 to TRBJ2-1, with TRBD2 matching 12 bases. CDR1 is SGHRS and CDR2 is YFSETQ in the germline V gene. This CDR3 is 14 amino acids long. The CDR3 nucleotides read TGCGCCAGCAGACTAGCGGGGGGCTCTAATGAGCAATTCTTC. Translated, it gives CASRLAGGSNEQFF.

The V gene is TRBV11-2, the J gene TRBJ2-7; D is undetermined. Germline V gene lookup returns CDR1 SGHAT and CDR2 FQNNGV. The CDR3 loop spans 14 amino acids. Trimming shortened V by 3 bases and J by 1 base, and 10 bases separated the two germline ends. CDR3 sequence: CASSLNKGSYEQYF. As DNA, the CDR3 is TGTGCCAGCAGCTTGAACAAGGGATCCTACGAGCAGTACTTC.

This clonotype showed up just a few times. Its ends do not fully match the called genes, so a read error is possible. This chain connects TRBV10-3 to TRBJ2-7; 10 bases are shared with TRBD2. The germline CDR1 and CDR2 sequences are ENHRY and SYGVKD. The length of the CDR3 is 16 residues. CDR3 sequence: CAIRESGLADSYEQYF. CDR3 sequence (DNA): TGTGCCATCAGAGAGTCTGGACTAGCGGATTCCTACGAGCAGTACTTC.

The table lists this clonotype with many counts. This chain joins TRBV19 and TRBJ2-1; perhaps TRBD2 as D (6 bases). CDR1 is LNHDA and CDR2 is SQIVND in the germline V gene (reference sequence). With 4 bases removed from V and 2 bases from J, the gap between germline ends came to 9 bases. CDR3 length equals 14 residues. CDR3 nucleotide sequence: TGTGCCAGTAGTAAGCGGGCTACCTACAATGAGCAGTTCTTC. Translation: CASSKRATYNEQFF.

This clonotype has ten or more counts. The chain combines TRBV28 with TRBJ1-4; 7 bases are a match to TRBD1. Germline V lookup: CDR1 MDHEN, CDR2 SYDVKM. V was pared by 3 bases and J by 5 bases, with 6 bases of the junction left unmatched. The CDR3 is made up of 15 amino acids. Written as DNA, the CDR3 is TGTGCCAGCAGTTTTCAGGGGGGACCCAATGAAAAACTGTTTTTT. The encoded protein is CASSFQGGPNEKLFF.

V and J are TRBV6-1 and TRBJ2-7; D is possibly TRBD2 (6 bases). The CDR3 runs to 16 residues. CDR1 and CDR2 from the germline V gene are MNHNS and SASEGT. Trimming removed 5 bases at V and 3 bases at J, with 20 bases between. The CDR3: CASSYSGATRYYEQYF. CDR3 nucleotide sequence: TGTGCCAGCAGTTATAGCGGAGCGACCCGTTACTACGAGCAGTACTTC.

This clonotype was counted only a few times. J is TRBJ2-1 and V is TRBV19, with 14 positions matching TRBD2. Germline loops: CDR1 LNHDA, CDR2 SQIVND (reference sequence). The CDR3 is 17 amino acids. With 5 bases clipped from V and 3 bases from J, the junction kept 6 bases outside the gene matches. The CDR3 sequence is CASSEPGLAGDYNEQFF. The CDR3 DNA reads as TGTGCCAGTAGTGAACCGGGACTAGCGGGAGACTACAATGAGCAGTTCTTC.

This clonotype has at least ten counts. In DNA, the CDR3 is TGTGCCAGCAGCTACCAGGGTGGCACCGGGGAGCTGTTTTTT. Translation: CASSYQGGTGELFF. The chain is built from TRBV12-3 or TRBV12-4 and TRBJ2-2; tentatively, D is TRBD1 (5 bases). The CDR3 runs 14 residues. V lost 6 bases and J lost 4, with 12 bases in between.

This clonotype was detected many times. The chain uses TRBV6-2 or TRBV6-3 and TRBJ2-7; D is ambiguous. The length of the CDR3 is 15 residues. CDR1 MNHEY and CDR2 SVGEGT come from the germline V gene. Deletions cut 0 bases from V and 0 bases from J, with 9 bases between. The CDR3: CASSYSSPNSYEQYF. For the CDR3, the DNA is TGTGCCAGCAGTTACTCGAGTCCGAACTCCTACGAGCAGTACTTC.

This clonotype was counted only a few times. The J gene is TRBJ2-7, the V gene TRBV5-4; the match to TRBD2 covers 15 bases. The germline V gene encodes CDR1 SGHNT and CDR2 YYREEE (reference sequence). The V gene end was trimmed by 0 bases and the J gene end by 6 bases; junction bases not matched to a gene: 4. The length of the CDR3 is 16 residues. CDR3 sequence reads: CASSLEPGLAGGEQYF. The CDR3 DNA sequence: TGTGCCAGCAGCTTGGAACCGGGACTAGCGGGAGGCGAGCAGTACTTC. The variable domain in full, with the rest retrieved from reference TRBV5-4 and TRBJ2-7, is ETGVTQSPTHLIKTRGQQVTLRCSSQSGHNTVSWYQQALGQGPQFIFQYYREEENGRGNFPPRFSGLQFPNYSSELNVNALELDDSALYLCASSLEPGLAGGEQYFGPGTRLTVT.

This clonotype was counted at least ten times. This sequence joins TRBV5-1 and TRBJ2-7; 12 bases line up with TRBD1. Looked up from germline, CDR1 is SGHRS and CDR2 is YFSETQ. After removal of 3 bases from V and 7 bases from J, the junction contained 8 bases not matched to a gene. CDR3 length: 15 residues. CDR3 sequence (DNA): TGCGCCAGCAGCTGGAGGGACAGGGGGCTAGGAGAGCAGTACTTC. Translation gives CASSWRDRGLGEQYF.

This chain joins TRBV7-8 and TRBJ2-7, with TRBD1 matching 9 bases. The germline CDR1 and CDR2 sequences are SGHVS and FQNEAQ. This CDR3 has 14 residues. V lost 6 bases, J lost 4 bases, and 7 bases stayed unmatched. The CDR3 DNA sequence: TGTGCCAGCAGTTCTGGACAGGGGAGATACGAGCAGTACTTC. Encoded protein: CASSSGQGRYEQYF.

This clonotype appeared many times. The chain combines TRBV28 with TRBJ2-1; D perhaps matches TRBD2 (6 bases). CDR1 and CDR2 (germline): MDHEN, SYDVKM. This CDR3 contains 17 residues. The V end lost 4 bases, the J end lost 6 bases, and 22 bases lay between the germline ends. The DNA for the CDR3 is TGTGCCAGCAGTTCCACTTTGGATCGGGAGATCTTCAATGAGCAGTTCTTC. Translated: CASSSTLDREIFNEQFF.